These 5 T cell receptor beta chains came from one sample sequenced in a study of T-cell reconstitution after alpha-beta-depleted transplantation in children. Unique molecular identifiers were incorporated during preparation of the TCRbeta library. TCRdb called the PCR reads again in MiXCR, with one record for every CDR3 protein. This table holds roughly 610,000 distinct CDR3 sequences, more than 9% found once. Here the sequenced sample was PBMCs from the stem cell graft donor, taken from the stem cell graft. These receptors originate from a human donor who donated a stem cell graft to a child with acute myeloid leukemia.

The J gene is TRBJ2-1, the V gene TRBV28; 10 bases are shared with TRBD1. Germline CDR1 and CDR2: MDHEN and SYDVKM. J gave up 4 bases and V 3 bases, and 12 bases lay outside the gene matches. The CDR3 length is 18 residues. CDR3 loop: CASSFLQGRGQGYNEQFF. The CDR3 DNA sequence: TGTGCCAGCAGTTTTCTACAAGGGAGGGGACAGGGGTACAATGAGCAGTTCTTC.

The rearrangement links TRBV27 to TRBJ2-5; D may be TRBD2 (5 bases). The CDR3 is 16 amino acids. CDR1 and CDR2 from the germline V gene are MNHEY and SMNVEV (reference sequence). Trimming removed 5 bases from V and 1 base from J, with 17 bases in between. The CDR3 bases are TGTGCCAGCAGTCGGGCCGATTTAGGAGGCCAAGAGACCCAGTACTTC. Translation gives CASSRADLGGQETQYF.

This clonotype was recorded a few times. The chain has TRBV7-2 and TRBJ2-7; 9 bases agree with TRBD2. The CDR3 sequence is 15 residues long. V dropped 3 bases and J dropped 3; count of bases not matched to a gene: 6. The V gene's germline CDR1 is SGHTA and CDR2 FQGNSA. CDR3 bases: TGTGCCAGCAGCTTGAGCGGGGGGAATAGCTACGAGCAGTACTTC. As protein: CASSLSGGNSYEQYF. Based on the CDR3 plus reference TRBV7-2 and TRBJ2-7, the full variable domain is GAGVSQSPSNKVTEKGKDVELRCDPISGHTALYWYRQSLGQGLEFLIYFQGNSAPDKSGLPSDRFSAERTGGSVSTLTIQRTQQEDSAVYLCASSLSGGNSYEQYFGPGTRLTVT.

V is TRBV7-6 and J is TRBJ1-5; a weak D match, TRBD1 (6 bases). The length of the CDR3 is 16 residues. V was shortened by 1 base and J by 4 bases, with 14 bases between the two germline ends. The V gene's germline CDR1 is SGHVS and CDR2 FNYEAQ. The CDR3 DNA reads TGTGCCAGCAGCTTAGTAGGGGGTGCGGGTAATCAGCCCCAGCATTTT. It is translated as CASSLVGGAGNQPQHF.

This clonotype was detected a few times. The J gene is TRBJ1-4, the V gene TRBV12-3 or TRBV12-4, with D unresolved. The V end was cut by 4 bases, the J end by 0 bases, with 3 bases between. The CDR3 length is 13 residues. The CDR3 DNA sequence: TGTGCCAGCAGTTACGCAACTAATGAAAAACTGTTTTTT. Its protein is CASSYATNEKLFF.